A single sample is the source of the 11 T cell receptor beta chains below, sequenced in a study of blood T cell repertoires in COVID-19. The data were produced by immunoSEQ multiplex PCR, yet TCRdb's version contains in-frame clones alone and is incomplete. The sample lists 200,000 or so clones, about 85% occurring once. What was sequenced was peripheral blood. These receptors all come from a man in his forties or fifties who had recovered from COVID-19.

The chain carries TRBV3-1 (or the pseudogene TRBV3-2) and TRBJ1-3, with D perhaps TRBD1 (6 bases). Trimming pared 6 bases from V and 1 base from J, leaving 13 bases between. Germline CDR1 and CDR2: LGHDT and YNNKEL (reference sequence). The CDR3 sequence is 15 residues long. CDR3 nucleotides: TGTGCCAGCAGTCTGGGTACAGGGTCTGGAAACACCATATATTTT. Its protein product is CASSLGTGSGNTIYF.

The chain links TRBV18 to TRBJ2-3; TRBD2 matches 7 bases. Germline V lookup: CDR1 KGHSH, CDR2 LQKENI. V lost 4 bases and J lost 5; bases outside the gene matches: 6. The CDR3 totals 14 residues. The CDR3 loop reads CASSRAGVQDTQYF. The DNA for the CDR3 is TGTGCCAGCTCACGGGCGGGAGTTCAAGATACGCAGTATTTT.

This clone was seen only a few times. The rearrangement uses TRBV23-1 and TRBJ2-5; 7 nucleotides line up with TRBD1. TRBV23-1 is reported as an ORF; its role is uncertain. This CDR3 contains 15 residues. With V trimmed by 4 bases and J by 5 bases, 10 bases remained unmatched. The CDR3 protein is CASSRLQGSEETQYF. The CDR3, as DNA: TGCGCCAGCAGTCGACTACAGGGGTCGGAGGAGACCCAGTACTTC.

This clone was observed many times. The gene calls are TRBV19 and TRBJ2-7; 7 nucleotides line up with TRBD1. The CDR3 sequence is 12 residues long. Germline CDR1 and CDR2: LNHDA and SQIVND (reference sequence). Losses at the gene ends were 2 bases for V and 7 bases for J; bases not matched to a gene: 2. In nucleotides, the CDR3 is TGTGCCAGTAGTATATACAGGGGTGAGCAGTACTTC. It encodes CASSIYRGEQYF.

This chain uses TRBV20-1 with TRBJ1-1; D might be TRBD1 (5 bases). The CDR3 has 13 amino acids. The V gene's germline CDR1 is DFQATT and CDR2 SNEGSKA (reference sequence). The V and J ends lost 3 bases and 1 base respectively, with 9 bases between them. The CDR3 sequence: CSASNTGNTEAFF. The CDR3 DNA is TGCAGTGCTAGTAATACAGGGAACACTGAAGCTTTCTTT.

This sequence joins TRBV5-1 and TRBJ2-2; D call uncertain. Germline CDR1 and CDR2: SGHRS and YFSETQ. Trimming cost V 2 bases and J 5 bases, with 13 bases left between them. This CDR3 region has 15 residues. The CDR3 reads CASSFRDPRTGELFF. CDR3 nucleotides: TGCGCCAGCAGCTTTCGAGATCCCCGTACCGGGGAGCTGTTTTTT.

V gene TRBV5-1 combines with J gene TRBJ2-2; TRBD2 matches 10 bases. The CDR3 loop spans 20 amino acids. The V segment lost 4 bases and the J segment 5 bases; nucleotides outside the gene matches: 20. Germline V CDR1 and CDR2: SGHRS, YFSETQ. The CDR3: CASSPGRSPLAGGGTGELFF. The CDR3, as DNA: TGCGCCAGCAGCCCCGGACGGAGCCCTTTAGCGGGAGGAGGAACCGGGGAGCTGTTTTTT.

The chain uses TRBV7-9 and TRBJ2-1; possible D gene TRBD1, 6 bases. This CDR3 region has 14 residues. V lost 7 bases and J lost 9, with 19 bases in between. Germline CDR1 reads SEHNR; CDR2 reads FQNEAQ (reference sequence). CDR3 sequence: CASNSWGRGREQFF. In DNA, the CDR3 is TGTGCCAGCAACTCATGGGGGCGCGGGCGTGAGCAGTTCTTC.

This chain connects TRBV19 to TRBJ1-2; the match to TRBD1 covers 11 bases. V lost 4 bases, J lost 8 bases, and 6 bases stayed unmatched. Germline values: CDR1 LNHDA, CDR2 SQIVND (reference sequence). The CDR3 runs to 14 residues. In DNA, the CDR3 is TGTGCCAGTAGTACGGACAGGGGGCGAGGAGGCTACACCTTC. Translation: CASSTDRGRGGYTF.

The V gene is TRBV3-1 (or the pseudogene TRBV3-2), the J gene TRBJ1-1, with D unclear. The CDR3 sequence is 11 residues long. Germline CDR1 and CDR2: LGHDT and YNNKEL (reference sequence). Trimming pared 4 bases from V and 4 bases from J, leaving 4 bases between. The CDR3 nucleotides read TGTGCCAGCAGCCTTAGCACTGAAGCTTTCTTT. It encodes CASSLSTEAFF.

The chain carries TRBV2 and TRBJ1-2; D is undetermined. Germline-derived CDR1 and CDR2 are SNHLY and FYNNEI. The CDR3 extends over 14 amino acids. Trimming pared 5 bases from V and 8 bases from J, leaving 18 bases between. The CDR3 protein is CASSPRLGGRGYTF. CDR3 in DNA: TGTGCCAGCAGTCCGCGTTTGGGAGGGCGAGGCTACACCTTC.